These 30 T cell receptor beta chains originate from one sample sequenced in a study of cytomegalovirus exposure and HLA in healthy donors. The data were produced by immunoSEQ multiplex PCR, yet TCRdb's version contains in-frame clones alone and is incomplete. In the table there are 200,000 to 250,000 clones, roughly 87% of which are singletons. The sample taken for sequencing was PBMCs. The receptors here all came from a woman under 30 in good health and CMV-seropositive.

J is TRBJ1-2 and V is TRBV5-6; 9 bases are shared with TRBD1. The CDR3 sequence is 14 residues long. CDR1 SGHDT and CDR2 YYEEEE come from the germline V gene. V shed 8 bases and J 4 bases; nucleotides not matched to a gene: 9. The CDR3 region has the DNA TGTGCCAGTCTCCTCGGGACAGGGAGCTATGGCTACACCTTC. As protein: CASLLGTGSYGYTF.

The chain recombines TRBV7-2 with TRBJ1-5; 7 nucleotides align to TRBD1. Trimming took 5 bases from V and 6 from J; bases not matched to a gene: 1. The CDR3 sequence is 12 residues long. The germline V gene encodes CDR1 SGHTA and CDR2 FQGNSA. The CDR3 spells CASSPGGQPQHF. The CDR3 region has the DNA TGTGCCAGCAGCCCAGGGGGTCAGCCCCAGCATTTT.

V gene TRBV6-5 combines with J gene TRBJ1-1; 9 bases align to TRBD1. The CDR3 has 13 amino acids. With 6 bases clipped from V and 11 bases from J, the junction kept 10 bases outside the gene matches. Germline CDR1 MNHEY, CDR2 SVGAGI. The DNA for the CDR3 is TGTGCCAGCAGGACACTACAGGGGGCTGTGGCTTTCTTT. Its protein is CASRTLQGAVAFF.

The chain links TRBV7-2 to TRBJ2-2, with 7 bases that match TRBD1. CDR1 is SGHTA, CDR2 FQGNSA, per germline. The length of the CDR3 is 14 residues. J gave up 6 bases and V 6 bases, and 7 bases lay outside the gene matches. The CDR3 here is CASSSTGTAGELFF. The CDR3 DNA reads TGTGCCAGCAGTTCGACAGGGACGGCCGGGGAGCTGTTTTTT.

The chain has TRBV7-9 and TRBJ1-2; TRBD1 matches at 7 bases. CDR1 is SEHNR and CDR2 is FQNEAQ in the germline V gene (reference sequence). J lost 2 bases, V lost 5 bases, and 5 bases had no gene match. The CDR3 loop spans 14 amino acids. CDR3 loop: CASSRGQANYGYTF. DNA for the CDR3: TGTGCCAGCAGCCGCGGACAGGCCAACTATGGCTACACCTTC.

This clone occurred once. This chain links TRBV9 with TRBJ2-1, with D maybe TRBD2 (5 bases). In germline, CDR1 is SGDLS, CDR2 YYNGEE. This CDR3 contains 17 residues. Trimming shortened V by 4 bases and J by 0 bases, and 17 bases separated the two germline ends. The DNA of the CDR3 is TGTGCCAGCAGCTCCCCCCCGCGGGCATCCTCCTACAATGAGCAGTTCTTC. It codes for CASSSPPRASSYNEQFF.

About this clone itself: Other DNA variants within this sample encode the same CDR3. The V call is TRBV19, the J call TRBJ2-6; TRBD1 matches 8 bases. Germline CDR1 reads LNHDA; CDR2 reads SQIVND (reference sequence). J lost 3 bases, V lost 2 bases, and 3 bases had no gene match. The CDR3 consists of 16 residues. The DNA of the CDR3 is TGTGCCAGTAGTATATCAGGGGGCCGTGGGGCCAACGTCCTGACTTTC. This encodes CASSISGGRGANVLTF.

This sequence joins TRBV19 and TRBJ1-2; 8 positions match TRBD1. From germline, CDR1 is LNHDA and CDR2 SQIVND (reference sequence). V was clipped by 7 bases and J by 2 bases; unmatched bases: 9. This CDR3 spans 15 amino acids. The chain's CDR3 is CASTPGTGRNYGYTF. CDR3 nucleotide sequence: TGTGCCAGTACCCCCGGGACAGGACGAAACTATGGCTACACCTTC.

The V gene is TRBV6-5, the J gene TRBJ1-2; D may be TRBD1 (5 bases). Looked up from germline, CDR1 is MNHEY and CDR2 is SVGAGI. Trimming cost V 2 bases and J 6 bases, with 19 bases left between them. The CDR3 contains 16 residues. The CDR3 nucleotides are TGTGCCAGCAGTTACGGCGGGGCTCTGCTAGGAAATGGCTACACCTTC. It encodes CASSYGGALLGNGYTF.

The gene calls are TRBV27 and TRBJ2-2; 10 bases line up with TRBD1. This CDR3 is built from 15 residues. The V segment lost 8 bases and the J segment 4 bases; nucleotides outside the gene matches: 7. In germline, CDR1 is MNHEY, CDR2 SMNVEV (reference sequence). This chain's CDR3 is CASRPGQGSTGELFF. The CDR3 DNA reads as TGTGCCAGCCGTCCGGGACAGGGGTCCACCGGGGAGCTGTTTTTT.

This clone is a singleton in its sample. The rearrangement links TRBV6-4 to TRBJ1-1; TRBD1 aligns across 8 bases. V lost 3 bases and J lost 3; bases outside the gene matches: 3. The CDR3 consists of 14 residues. Germline values: CDR1 MRHNA, CDR2 SNTAGT. This CDR3 reads CASSEKDRDTEAFF. CDR3 nucleotide sequence: TGTGCCAGCAGTGAGAAGGACAGGGACACTGAAGCTTTCTTT.

This clone has just a few counts. V gene TRBV4-1 combines with J gene TRBJ2-7; TRBD1 aligns across 9 bases. Germline values: CDR1 MGHRA, CDR2 YSYEKL. V dropped 2 bases and J dropped 7; count of bases not matched to a gene: 15. The CDR3 loop spans 17 amino acids. CDR3 loop: CASSQPRLGTGKREQYF. CDR3 DNA sequence: TGCGCCAGCAGCCAACCTAGGCTTGGGACAGGGAAGAGGGAGCAGTACTTC.

Ten or more counts support this clone. This chain joins TRBV27 and TRBJ1-1; D perhaps matches TRBD1 (6 bases). The CDR3 consists of 14 residues. From germline, CDR1 is MNHEY and CDR2 SMNVEV (reference sequence). V was cut by 4 bases and J by 0 bases, with 9 bases left in between. CDR3 residues: CASSSTGLNTEAFF. As DNA, the CDR3 is TGTGCCAGCAGTTCAACAGGGCTGAACACTGAAGCTTTCTTT.

V gene TRBV27 combines with J gene TRBJ2-1, with D perhaps TRBD1 (6 bases). The ends were cut back, 0 bases at V and 4 bases at J, with 13 bases in the middle. Germline V gene data show CDR1 as MNHEY and CDR2 as SMNVEV (reference sequence). The CDR3 is made up of 16 amino acids. The CDR3 bases are TGTGCCAGCAGTTTATCGACAGGTATCCCTTACAATGAGCAGTTCTTC. Its translation: CASSLSTGIPYNEQFF.

CDR3 bases: TGTGCCAGCAGTGAACGGGGGGCCAGTGGACAGCCCCAGCATTTT. Translating gives CASSERGASGQPQHF. The genes are TRBV25-1 and TRBJ1-5; the D gene is possibly TRBD1 (6 bases). The CDR3 length is 15 residues. V was clipped by 2 bases and J by 7 bases, with 15 bases between them. CDR1 is MGHDK, CDR2 SYGVNS, per germline.

This clone was observed a single time. V and J are TRBV30 and TRBJ2-1, with TRBD2 matching over 12 bases. The V and J ends lost 0 bases and 5 bases, in that order; junction bases with no gene match: 2. Germline-derived CDR1 and CDR2 are GTSNPN and SVGIG (reference sequence). CDR3 length: 15 residues. This chain's CDR3 is CAWSVGLAGNNEQFF. The CDR3 DNA is TGTGCCTGGAGTGTAGGACTAGCGGGAAACAATGAGCAGTTCTTC.

On this clone: Distinct nucleotide sequences in the sample also encode this CDR3. The rearrangement uses TRBV6-4 and TRBJ2-1; TRBD2 matches 7 bases. The CDR3 has 15 residues. V shed 0 bases, J shed 1 base, and the junction held 0 bases outside the gene matches. CDR1 and CDR2 from the germline V gene are MRHNA and SNTAGT. CDR3 in amino acids: CASSDSSGSYNEQFF. The CDR3 nucleotides read TGTGCCAGCAGTGACTCTAGCGGGTCCTACAATGAGCAGTTCTTC.

This chain links TRBV27 with TRBJ2-1, with TRBD2 identical over 9 bases. Germline V gives CDR1 MNHEY, CDR2 SMNVEV (reference sequence). This CDR3 is built from 14 residues. The ends lost 5 bases at V and 6 bases at J; junction bases unmatched: 5. The chain's CDR3 is CASSDRLAANEQFF. As DNA, the CDR3 is TGTGCCAGCAGTGATAGACTAGCGGCCAATGAGCAGTTCTTC.

The chain uses TRBV14 and TRBJ1-2, with a possible D match to TRBD1 (6 bases). Germline CDR1 and CDR2: SGHDN and FVKESK. Deletions cut 1 base from V and 7 bases from J, with 10 bases between. This CDR3 spans 13 amino acids. The CDR3 protein is CASSQAGDGGYTF. CDR3 coding DNA: TGTGCCAGCAGCCAAGCAGGGGATGGTGGCTACACCTTC. The whole variable domain, filled in from reference TRBV14 and TRBJ1-2, reads EAGVTQFPSHSVIEKGQTVTLRCDPISGHDNLYWYRRVMGKEIKFLLHFVKESKQDESGMPNNRFLAERTGGTYSTLKVQPAELEDSGVYFCASSQAGDGGYTFGSGTRLTVV.

The chain carries TRBV28 and TRBJ2-7, with 11 bases aligning to TRBD2. Trimming took 5 bases from V and 6 from J; bases not matched to a gene: 9. Germline V gene sequence: CDR1 MDHEN, CDR2 SYDVKM. This CDR3 spans 15 amino acids. As DNA, the CDR3 is TGTGCCAGCAGTGTTAGCGGGAGGGCGGGCGCCGAGCAGTACTTC. Encoded protein: CASSVSGRAGAEQYF.

The CDR3 DNA follows: TGTGCCTGGAGTGAGGGGGAAACTAATGAAAAACTGTTTTTT. This codes for CAWSEGETNEKLFF. The chain employs TRBV30 and TRBJ1-4, with D possibly being TRBD1 (6 bases). Per germline, CDR1 GTSNPN and CDR2 SVGIG (reference sequence). The ends were cut back, 1 base at V and 1 base at J, with 7 bases in the middle. The CDR3 totals 14 residues.

This clone was observed a single time. This chain connects TRBV7-9 to TRBJ2-1; D might be TRBD1 (6 bases). V lost 4 bases to trimming and J lost 1 base, with 8 bases between them. CDR3 length equals 14 residues. Per germline, CDR1 SEHNR and CDR2 FQNEAQ (reference sequence). The CDR3 reads CASSSDSSYNEQFF. CDR3 DNA: TGTGCCAGCAGCTCGGACAGTTCCTACAATGAGCAGTTCTTC.

The chain couples TRBV30 to TRBJ2-1; TRBD2 agrees at 12 bases. CDR1 is GTSNPN and CDR2 is SVGIG in the germline V gene (reference sequence). The CDR3 is 16 amino acids. V was clipped by 4 bases and J by 5 bases; unmatched bases: 9. In DNA, the CDR3 is TGTGCCTGGACCACACCTTCTAGCGGGAGGGACAATGAGCAGTTCTTC. Protein: CAWTTPSSGRDNEQFF.

The genes are TRBV6-1 and TRBJ2-7; 8 bases fit TRBD1. Per germline, CDR1 MNHNS and CDR2 SASEGT. The CDR3 is made up of 14 amino acids. Trimming took 6 bases from V and 2 from J; bases not matched to a gene: 6. In DNA form, the CDR3 reads TGTGCCAGCAGCTTCGACAGGGGAACCTACGAGCAGTACTTC. The encoded protein is CASSFDRGTYEQYF.

V and J are TRBV10-3 and TRBJ2-1; D possibly corresponds to TRBD2 (6 bases). Germline CDR1 ENHRY, CDR2 SYGVKD. CDR3 size: 16 residues. V was clipped by 5 bases and J by 8 bases, with 22 bases between them. The CDR3 DNA sequence: TGTGCCATCAGTTTCCCTAGCGTGGGAGGATCCGATGAGCAGTTCTTC. Protein product: CAISFPSVGGSDEQFF.

The chain uses TRBV4-2 and TRBJ2-1; 8 bases are a match to TRBD1. V was clipped by 0 bases and J by 6 bases; unmatched bases: 10. CDR3 length equals 17 residues. CDR1 and CDR2 (germline): LGHNA, YNFKEQ. CDR3 amino acids: CASSQEGAQGGPNEQFF. CDR3 in DNA: TGTGCCAGCAGCCAAGAGGGGGCACAGGGGGGCCCCAATGAGCAGTTCTTC.

The chain combines TRBV5-1 with TRBJ2-7; TRBD1 matches at 8 bases. This CDR3 contains 16 residues. Germline CDR1 and CDR2: SGHRS and YFSETQ. Trimming removed 4 bases from V and 4 bases from J; junction bases left unmatched: 13. This CDR3 reads CASSPGQERFFYEQYF. CDR3 in DNA: TGCGCCAGCAGCCCGGGACAGGAACGATTCTTTTACGAGCAGTACTTC. The complete variable domain, with remaining parts taken from reference TRBV5-1 and TRBJ2-7, reads KAGVTQTPRYLIKTRGQQVTLSCSPISGHRSVSWYQQTPGQGLQFLFEYFSETQRNKGNFPGRFSGRQFSNSRSEMNVSTLELGDSALYLCASSPGQERFFYEQYFGPGTRLTVT.

The J gene is TRBJ1-2, the V gene TRBV28; tentatively, D is TRBD1 (6 bases). Between the trimmed V and J ends, which lost 8 bases and 4 bases, there was a span of 26 bases. The CDR3 is 17 residues long. Germline values: CDR1 MDHEN, CDR2 SYDVKM. In DNA, the CDR3 is TGTGCCAGCCGATCTCTATCATCGACAGGTTCTGGCTATGGCTACACCTTC. Amino acids: CASRSLSSTGSGYGYTF.

This clone was seen once. The chain is built from TRBV5-1 and TRBJ1-1, with TRBD1 as a possible D gene (6 bases). Germline V lookup: CDR1 SGHRS, CDR2 YFSETQ. Trimming left V 3 bases short and J 5 bases short, with 20 bases between. CDR3 length: 16 residues. The CDR3 is CASSSMRGKVTTEAFF. CDR3 in DNA: TGCGCCAGCAGCTCGATGAGGGGGAAGGTGACAACTGAAGCTTTCTTT.

The genes are TRBV5-4 and TRBJ1-1; possibly TRBD1 for D (5 bases). Germline CDR1 and CDR2: SGHNT and YYREEE (reference sequence). Trimming took off 1 base at V and 4 bases at J, with 17 bases between the two ends. This CDR3 has 16 amino acids. As DNA, the CDR3 is TGTGCCAGCAGCTTGAGGGGCGGCTTGTCTCGCACTGAAGCTTTCTTT. Translating it yields CASSLRGGLSRTEAFF. The entire variable domain, with the rest obtained from reference TRBV5-4 and TRBJ1-1, is as follows: ETGVTQSPTHLIKTRGQQVTLRCSSQSGHNTVSWYQQALGQGPQFIFQYYREEENGRGNFPPRFSGLQFPNYSSELNVNALELDDSALYLCASSLRGGLSRTEAFFGQGTRLTVV.